This TCR beta chain was found in a study of monozygotic twins with inflammatory bowel disease (dated by TCRdb to the late 2010s). Describing the broader study: In total, about 30 monozygotic twin pairs made up the full study: 19 Danish pairs, all IBD-discordant, plus nine German pairs, of which four were IBD-concordant and five were IBD-discordant. Disease-associated traits were sought mainly through comparisons between IBD patients and their genetically identical healthy co-twins within discordant pairs. Each individual had, on average, about 151 000 unique TCRalpha sequences and 181 000 unique TCRbeta sequences available for analysis.

From each donor, an approximately 2.4 ml peripheral blood sample was collected into PAXgene tubes and kept at -80 degrees C. Without any T cell sorting, total RNA was extracted from whole blood using the PAXgene blood miRNA kit on an automated QIAcube. Deep TCRalpha and TCRbeta repertoire profiling with unique molecular barcoding was performed on peripheral blood of monozygotic twin pairs concordant or discordant for inflammatory bowel disease. Smoking habits were recorded for all twin pairs, with individuals classified as current, former or never smokers. The paper as a whole reports these results and caveats: Concordant and discordant twins showed no difference in repertoire similarity, possibly because of limited statistical power. Differing immunosuppressive treatments among patients may have added background noise and inter-individual variability to the repertoires. Compared with healthy twins, IBD patients had fewer clonotypes in common with other individuals, a difference most pronounced in patients showing signs of disease activity. TCRbeta repertoire diversity, by inverse Simpson index, was decreased in IBD patients compared with their healthy co-twins. The results gave no support for a single strong signal or clonotype linked to IBD. Different T cell subtypes could not be distinguished in the analysis.

The library was obtained by 5' RACE. Preparation of each TCR library used 3,000 to 3,500 ng of total RNA. For each sample, cDNA synthesis with SMARTScribe reverse transcriptase was split into eight separate reactions. During cDNA synthesis, unique molecular identifiers containing a 6-nucleotide sample barcode were introduced by template switching. Amplification of TCRalpha and TCRbeta cDNA involved two nested PCRs of approximately 16 and 10 cycles, and each PCR was followed by bead purification. Before amplification, the cDNA was both treated with uracil DNA-glycosylase and purified with the QIAquick PCR purification kit. In the second PCR, Illumina TruSeq-compatible adapters and sample-specific barcodes were added. TapeStation and Qubit were used to check library quality and concentration, and about 5 ng of each library was pooled. Pooled libraries were sequenced on an Illumina HiSeq2500 single-index Rapid Run with 2 x 100 bp reads and custom sequencing primers. In the authors' own workflow: MiGEC version 1.2.6 was used for UMI-based consensus assembly to correct PCR and sequencing errors. MiXCR version 2.1.1 handled V(D)J alignment, clonotype assembly and CDR3 extraction. Normalisation of gene usage, clonotype sharing and MAIT/NKT TCR abundance was achieved by analysing the top 1000, 10 000 and 20 000 clonotypes per sample. Diversity was computed as the inverse Simpson index with the vegan R package after downsampling to 27 000 UMIs. Statistical testing used paired Mann-Whitney U tests on the discordant twin pairs and applied Benjamini-Hochberg correction for multiple testing. TCRdb reprocessed the raw reads; every CDR3 protein sequence is a single record, and DNA is not supplied. These V and J calls derive from TCRdb rather than the authors' analysis. The sample's table covers 140,000 to 150,000 distinct CDR3 sequences. About 1.2% of the sample belongs to the ten largest clones.

Of note for this clonotype: Its recognized antigen is unknown.

The CDR3 contains 11 residues, cysteine and phenylalanine counted. The DNA is not on file. CDR1 is given as DFQATT and CDR2 as SNEGSKA, both from the germline V gene (reference sequence). The chain was built from TRBV20-1 and TRBJ2-7. The source of this sequence is a human donor with ulcerative colitis or Crohn's disease, or a healthy co-twin of an affected twin (not recorded which). The sample taken for sequencing was blood. CDR3 reads: CSARLAYEQYF.